One sample yielded the 26 T cell receptor beta chains listed below, sequenced in a study of T cell responses to AZD1222 COVID-19 vaccine. The protocol was immunoSEQ multiplex PCR, while the TCRdb copy is restricted to in-frame clones and leaves out a portion. The sample carries around 160,000 clones, roughly 92% recorded once. The sequencing used peripheral blood, collected 28 days after the second AZD1222 dose. These receptors were obtained from an adult who received the AZD1222 COVID-19 vaccine.

The CDR3 coding sequence is TGTGCCAGTAGTCCCGGGACCGCAGTGGGAAACACCATATATTTT. Translated: CASSPGTAVGNTIYF. The gene calls are TRBV19 and TRBJ1-3; TRBD1 might be the D (5 bases). The CDR3 runs to 15 residues. Germline V lookup: CDR1 LNHDA, CDR2 SQIVND (reference sequence). Trimming stripped 5 bases from V and 4 bases from J, with 15 bases between.

This chain links TRBV30 with TRBJ2-2; 10 bases match TRBD1. Trimming at V came to 6 bases and at J to 2 bases, leaving 12 bases not matched to a gene. The CDR3 sequence is 17 residues long. Germline V gene data show CDR1 as GTSNPN and CDR2 as SVGIG (reference sequence). CDR3 residues: CACLGQGGAENTGELFF. DNA for the CDR3: TGTGCCTGCCTCGGACAGGGGGGGGCGGAAAACACCGGGGAGCTGTTTTTT.

The CDR3 here is CASSQDAEVWERYNEQFF. In nucleotides, the CDR3 is TGCGCCAGCAGCCAAGATGCGGAAGTCTGGGAGCGCTACAATGAGCAGTTCTTC. The chain carries TRBV4-3 and TRBJ2-1; possible D gene TRBD2, 5 bases. Trimming cost V 0 bases and J 3 bases, with 18 bases left between them. The CDR3 has 18 residues. CDR1 and CDR2 from the germline V gene are LGHNA and YSLEER.

This rearrangement joins TRBV12-5 to TRBJ2-1; perhaps TRBD1 as D (5 bases). The CDR3 sequence is 16 residues long. Trimming removed 4 bases from V and 5 bases from J, with 18 bases in between. Germline values: CDR1 LGHNT, CDR2 FRNRAP. The CDR3 loop is CASGSRAAGSHNEQFF. In DNA form, the CDR3 reads TGTGCTAGTGGTTCCAGGGCAGCCGGATCCCACAATGAGCAGTTCTTC.

The chain employs TRBV19 and TRBJ2-1; D not certain. Per germline, CDR1 LNHDA and CDR2 SQIVND (reference sequence). Trimming cost V 5 bases and J 0 bases, with 14 bases left between them. This CDR3 is built from 16 residues. DNA of the CDR3: TGTGCCAGTAGTGCCCTTGCGCTTGGCTCCTACAATGAGCAGTTCTTC. It encodes CASSALALGSYNEQFF.

This sequence joins TRBV6-5 and TRBJ2-7; D remains ambiguous. V lost 2 bases and J 0 bases, leaving 14 bases between the germline ends. The CDR3 totals 16 residues. Germline lookup yields CDR1 MNHEY and CDR2 SVGAGI. The CDR3 spells CASSYAQPTLSYEQYF. CDR3 nucleotides: TGTGCCAGCAGTTACGCCCAGCCGACCCTCTCCTACGAGCAGTACTTC.

The rearrangement links TRBV7-9 to TRBJ2-3; 10 nucleotides line up with TRBD2. The CDR3 extends over 15 amino acids. CDR1 and CDR2 from the germline V gene are SEHNR and FQNEAQ (reference sequence). J lost 4 bases, V lost 7 bases, and 8 bases had no gene match. CDR3 DNA sequence: TGTGCCAGCACCTTGGGGCTAGCGGGAGCAGATACGCAGTATTTT. Protein: CASTLGLAGADTQYF. Together with reference TRBV7-9 and TRBJ2-3, the CDR3 gives the full variable domain: DTGVSQNPRHKITKRGQNVTFRCDPISEHNRLYWYRQTLGQGPEFLTYFQNEAQLEKSRLLSDRFSAERPKGSFSTLEIQRTEQGDSAMYLCASTLGLAGADTQYFGPGTRLTVL.

The V and J genes are TRBV19 and TRBJ2-1; D gene unclear. V shed 5 bases and J shed 7 bases, with 18 bases lying between them. CDR3 length equals 15 residues. Germline V lookup: CDR1 LNHDA, CDR2 SQIVND (reference sequence). The CDR3 reads CASSPSHILGNEQFF. The CDR3 DNA follows: TGTGCCAGTAGTCCTTCGCACATACTTGGGAATGAGCAGTTCTTC.

This sequence joins TRBV11-2 and TRBJ2-5, with a weak D call TRBD1 (6 bases). V was pared by 5 bases and J by 4 bases, with 17 bases between. Germline V CDR1 and CDR2: SGHAT, FQNNGV. This CDR3 comprises 15 residues. The CDR3 reads CASSQTQTGRETQYF. Here the CDR3 DNA reads TGTGCCAGCAGCCAAACCCAGACAGGCAGAGAGACCCAGTACTTC.

This clone has only one observation. J is TRBJ1-2 and V is TRBV4-1; a weak D match, TRBD1 (5 bases). CDR3 size: 16 residues. Germline V CDR1 and CDR2: MGHRA, YSYEKL. V was clipped by 4 bases and J by 6 bases, with 21 bases between them. The CDR3 here is CASSRGQSGARNGYTF. CDR3 sequence (DNA): TGCGCCAGCAGCCGCGGCCAGAGCGGGGCCCGGAATGGCTACACCTTC.

V usage is TRBV6-2 or TRBV6-3 and J usage is TRBJ2-1; 9 nucleotides match TRBD2. Germline CDR1 MNHEY, CDR2 SVGEGT. V lost 4 bases, J lost 8 bases, and 9 bases stayed unmatched. The CDR3 has 15 residues. CDR3: CASSSGGSGSDEQFF. CDR3 nucleotide sequence: TGTGCCAGCAGTTCCGGTGGTAGCGGGAGTGATGAGCAGTTCTTC.

V gene TRBV7-9 combines with J gene TRBJ2-2, with 11 bases aligning to TRBD2. Trimming at V came to 8 bases and at J to 4 bases, leaving 9 bases not matched to a gene. Per germline, CDR1 SEHNR and CDR2 FQNEAQ (reference sequence). This CDR3 is built from 16 residues. CDR3 residues: CASSHTSGRGTGELFF. For the CDR3, the DNA is TGTGCCAGCTCTCATACTAGCGGGAGAGGCACCGGGGAGCTGTTTTTT.

J is TRBJ2-3 and V is TRBV12-2; the table assigns TRBD1, which was not confirmed against the DNA. TRBV12-2 is a listed pseudogene. The CDR3 has 15 amino acids. The CDR3 sequence is CASRLCDRGRYTQYF. The CDR3 nucleotides are TGTGCAAGTCGCTTATGCGACAGGGGGCGGTATACGCAGTATTTT.

The rearrangement uses TRBV13 and TRBJ2-7; 8 nucleotides line up with TRBD2. Germline CDR1 PRHDT, CDR2 FYEKMQ (reference sequence). The trim removed 4 bases at V and 0 bases at J, leaving 14 bases unmatched. The CDR3 contains 18 residues. CDR3 in amino acids: CASSSALLLAGGSYEQYF. CDR3 DNA: TGTGCCAGCAGCTCCGCGCTCCTCCTAGCGGGCGGCTCCTACGAGCAGTACTTC.

J is TRBJ2-1 and V is TRBV27, with 12 bases fitting TRBD1. The CDR3 has 14 amino acids. Germline assignment: CDR1 MNHEY and CDR2 SMNVEV (reference sequence). Unmatched junction bases numbered 4, after V lost 6 bases and J lost 7 bases. The CDR3 loop is CASRGDRGPNEQFF. The DNA for the CDR3 is TGTGCCAGCAGGGGGGACAGGGGGCCGAATGAGCAGTTCTTC.

The chain combines TRBV24-1 with TRBJ2-1; the match to TRBD2 covers 8 bases. Trimming at V came to 4 bases and at J to 3 bases, leaving 4 bases not matched to a gene. Germline V gene data show CDR1 as KGHDR and CDR2 as SFDVKD. The CDR3 spans 15 residues. This chain's CDR3 is CATSEGGTSYNEQFF. CDR3 coding DNA: TGTGCCACCAGTGAAGGGGGGACTAGCTACAATGAGCAGTTCTTC.

The chain is built from TRBV30 and TRBJ2-7; a weak D match, TRBD2 (7 bases). The CDR3 consists of 15 residues. Germline CDR1 is GTSNPN and CDR2 is SVGIG (reference sequence). Trimming pared 0 bases from V and 1 base from J, leaving 13 bases between. In DNA form, the CDR3 reads TGTGCCTGGAGTGTGGGGGGGCTGGCGTCCTACGAGCAGTACTTC. It is translated as CAWSVGGLASYEQYF. The whole variable domain, remainder taken from reference TRBV30 and TRBJ2-7, is SQTIHQWPATLVQPVGSPLSLECTVEGTSNPNLYWYRQAAGRGLQLLFYSVGIGQISSEVPQNLSASRPQDRQFILSSKKLLLSDSGFYLCAWSVGGLASYEQYFGPGTRLTVT.

This clone was picked up one time. The chain has TRBV11-2 and TRBJ2-3, with 8 bases identical to TRBD2. The CDR3 consists of 16 residues. CDR1 and CDR2 from the germline V gene are SGHAT and FQNNGV. Trimming at V came to 0 bases and at J to 7 bases, leaving 9 bases not matched to a gene. CDR3 region: CASSLDPREGRHTQYF. CDR3 DNA sequence: TGTGCCAGCAGCTTAGATCCCCGGGAGGGCCGACATACGCAGTATTTT.

The CDR3 nucleotides read TGTGCCTGGAGTGTGGGGACAGCTAATGTCTATGGCTACACCTTC. Translated, it gives CAWSVGTANVYGYTF. The rearrangement joins TRBV30 to TRBJ1-2; 7 positions agree with TRBD1. This CDR3 comprises 15 residues. Germline CDR1 is GTSNPN and CDR2 is SVGIG (reference sequence). Germline trimming cut 0 bases from V and 4 bases from J; bases unmatched to any gene: 8.

This chain links TRBV28 with TRBJ1-1; D is unresolved. Germline assignment: CDR1 MDHEN and CDR2 SYDVKM. This CDR3 region has 16 residues. Trimming took off 8 bases at V and 4 bases at J, with 23 bases between the two ends. In DNA form, the CDR3 reads TGTGCCAGCCTATCTAACACGACACCCGGGCCCACTGAAGCTTTCTTT. It is translated as CASLSNTTPGPTEAFF.

CDR3 coding DNA: TGTGCCAGCAGCTTTTCGGACAGGGAGAACACTGAAGCTTTCTTT. Its protein is CASSFSDRENTEAFF. The chain has TRBV5-4 and TRBJ1-1; 8 bases are a match to TRBD1. The CDR3 is made up of 15 amino acids. Per the germline V gene, CDR1 is SGHNT and CDR2 is YYREEE (reference sequence). Trimming at V came to 2 bases and at J to 1 base, leaving 4 bases not matched to a gene.

This clone appeared a single time. V is TRBV5-8 and J is TRBJ2-7; tentatively, D is TRBD1 or TRBD2 (5 bases each). The CDR3 is 13 amino acids. The germline V and J ends were trimmed by 3 bases and 3 bases, with 10 bases remaining between them. Germline V gives CDR1 SGHTS, CDR2 YDEGEE. CDR3 residues: CASSWGRDYEQYF. DNA of the CDR3: TGTGCCAGCAGCTGGGGACGGGACTACGAGCAGTACTTC.

The chain uses TRBV19 and TRBJ1-4, with 8 bases lining up with TRBD1. Losses at the gene ends were 6 bases for V and 8 bases for J; bases not matched to a gene: 20. The CDR3 has 18 residues. In germline, CDR1 is LNHDA, CDR2 SQIVND (reference sequence). DNA for the CDR3: TGTGCCAGTAGCCCCCGGACAGGGAAGGCCGGGGTTAGGGAAAAACTGTTTTTT. Its protein is CASSPRTGKAGVREKLFF.

This chain connects TRBV6-2 or TRBV6-3 to TRBJ1-1; possible D gene TRBD1, 5 bases. Between the trimmed V and J ends, which lost 8 bases and 1 base, there was a span of 14 bases. Germline loops: CDR1 MNHEY, CDR2 SVGEGT. This CDR3 spans 14 amino acids. The CDR3 DNA reads as TGTGCCAGCCGCCTTGGGGGTACGAACACTGAAGCTTTCTTT. This gives the protein CASRLGGTNTEAFF.

This chain joins TRBV5-5 and TRBJ1-1; possible D gene TRBD1, 5 bases. The CDR3 is 15 amino acids. With 0 bases removed from V and 2 bases from J, the gap between germline ends came to 11 bases. Germline-derived CDR1 and CDR2 are SGHKS and YYEKEE (reference sequence). As DNA, the CDR3 is TGTGCCAGCAGCTTGGAGTGGCAGGGAAACACTGAAGCTTTCTTT. It codes for CASSLEWQGNTEAFF. The full variable domain, its missing parts supplied by reference TRBV5-5 and TRBJ1-1, is DAGVTQSPTHLIKTRGQQVTLRCSPISGHKSVSWYQQVLGQGPQFIFQYYEKEERGRGNFPDRFSARQFPNYSSELNVNALLLGDSALYLCASSLEWQGNTEAFFGQGTRLTVV.

The CDR3 loop reads CASSYREGNQPQHF. CDR3 DNA: TGTGCCAGCAGCTACAGGGAAGGCAATCAGCCCCAGCATTTT. The V and J genes are TRBV7-2 and TRBJ1-5; TRBD1 might be the D (6 bases). Germline CDR1 is SGHTA and CDR2 is FQGNSA. The CDR3 is 14 residues long. The V end lost 4 bases, the J end lost 2 bases, and 9 bases lay between the germline ends.